This TCR beta chain was documented in a study of beta chain features in type 1 diabetes. Study-level background: Sorted cell examination encompassed 100,000,000 or so cells across all samples.

In the case of this clone: Antigen specificity is unknown.

Isolated RNA was reverse transcribed in full, so expressed TCRB transcripts were sequenced. Assay used: immunoSEQ multiplex PCR; TCRdb lists only in-frame clones, some missing. This table holds approximately 140,000 clones, 9% to 10% found once. The V gene's germline CDR1 is LNHDA and CDR2 SQIVND (reference sequence). CDR3 length: 12 amino acids. V was trimmed by 6 bases and J by 6 bases, leaving 12 bases between them. Every donor had blood drawn once into heparin, around 0.12 L on average. Without exception, sorted populations had purity beyond 98%. Study-level points and caveats: Patients' naive, central memory and Treg TCRB repertoires seemed closer to one another than those of healthy donors.

What was sequenced was central memory CD4+ T cells from blood. The clonotype was recovered from a woman aged 35 to 49 in good health. The chain combines TRBV19 with TRBJ2-7; D uncertain. This CDR3 is CASSPTRGEQYF. CDR3 DNA sequence: TGTGCCAGTAGCCCGACTCGTGGCGAGCAGTACTTC.